The 8 T cell receptor beta chains below come from one sample, sequenced in a study of blood T cell repertoires in COVID-19. The protocol was immunoSEQ multiplex PCR, while the TCRdb copy is restricted to in-frame clones and leaves out a portion. The table lists 90,000 to 100,000 clones, approximately 88% of them singletons. Source material: peripheral blood. These TCRs come from a woman aged 55 to 70 with COVID-19, enrolled during active disease.

This chain joins TRBV6-5 and TRBJ1-5, with TRBD1 identical over 7 bases. The junction had 3 bases not matched to a gene; V was cut back by 6 bases and J by 1 base. The CDR3 totals 14 residues. Germline-derived CDR1 and CDR2 are MNHEY and SVGAGI. The CDR3 reads CASSKGQSNQPQHF. The CDR3 DNA sequence: TGTGCCAGCAGCAAGGGACAGAGCAATCAGCCCCAGCATTTT.

The chain employs TRBV6-2 or TRBV6-3 and TRBJ1-1, with D possibly being TRBD1 (6 bases). The germline V gene has CDR1 MNHEY and CDR2 SVGEGT. This CDR3 has 12 residues. The V gene lost 6 bases and the J gene lost 7 bases, with 12 bases spanning the gap. The CDR3 spells CASSRQDSEAFF. DNA of the CDR3: TGTGCCAGCAGCCGGCAGGACAGTGAAGCTTTCTTT.

The CDR3 here is CASSLSSGASDTQYF. The DNA for the CDR3 is TGCGCCAGCAGCTTGTCCAGCGGGGCTTCAGATACGCAGTATTTT. The chain is built from TRBV5-1 and TRBJ2-3, with 7 bases aligning to TRBD2. The germline V gene encodes CDR1 SGHRS and CDR2 YFSETQ. Trimming cost V 1 base and J 4 bases; bases outside gene matches: 6. The length of the CDR3 is 15 residues.

Only one count was recorded for this clone. The chain combines TRBV5-1 with TRBJ1-4, with a weak D call TRBD1 (5 bases). V lost 0 bases, J lost 5 bases, and 17 bases lay in between. Germline V gene sequence: CDR1 SGHRS, CDR2 YFSETQ. CDR3 length equals 17 residues. CDR3 bases: TGCGCCAGCAGCTTGGTCGGGGCAGGGAGGGGCAATGAAAAACTGTTTTTT. Encoded protein: CASSLVGAGRGNEKLFF.

The sample holds one count of this clone. CDR3 sequence: CASTRTGVRWETQYF. DNA for the CDR3: TGTGCCAGCACCCGAACAGGGGTGAGGTGGGAGACCCAGTACTTC. The genes are TRBV6-5 and TRBJ2-5, with 7 bases lining up with TRBD1. V was pared by 7 bases and J by 5 bases, with 13 bases of the junction left unmatched. This CDR3 has 15 amino acids. Germline assignment: CDR1 MNHEY and CDR2 SVGAGI.

The chain links TRBV10-3 to TRBJ2-3, with 8 bases fitting TRBD2. CDR1 is ENHRY, CDR2 SYGVKD, per germline. V lost 0 bases and J lost 3; bases outside the gene matches: 11. CDR3 length equals 18 residues. CDR3 residues: CAISESISGAGETDTQYF. Written as DNA, the CDR3 is TGTGCCATCAGTGAGTCGATTTCGGGAGCGGGGGAGACAGATACGCAGTATTTT.

CDR3 sequence (DNA): TGTGCCAGCAGCTTAGCGGCAGGGGGCTCCTACAATGAGCAGTTCTTC. This codes for CASSLAAGGSYNEQFF. The chain couples TRBV7-9 to TRBJ2-1; TRBD1 agrees at 7 bases. The V gene's germline CDR1 is SEHNR and CDR2 FQNEAQ (reference sequence). Trimming at V came to 0 bases and at J to 0 bases, leaving 2 bases not matched to a gene. This CDR3 is built from 16 residues.

The chain employs TRBV5-1 and TRBJ1-6; D is possibly TRBD1 (6 bases). The CDR3 sequence is 14 residues long. Germline V gives CDR1 SGHRS, CDR2 YFSETQ. V was pared by 4 bases and J by 5 bases, with 10 bases between. The CDR3 DNA sequence: TGCGCCAGCAGCCCTAGGACAGATAATTCACCCCTCCACTTT. This encodes CASSPRTDNSPLHF.